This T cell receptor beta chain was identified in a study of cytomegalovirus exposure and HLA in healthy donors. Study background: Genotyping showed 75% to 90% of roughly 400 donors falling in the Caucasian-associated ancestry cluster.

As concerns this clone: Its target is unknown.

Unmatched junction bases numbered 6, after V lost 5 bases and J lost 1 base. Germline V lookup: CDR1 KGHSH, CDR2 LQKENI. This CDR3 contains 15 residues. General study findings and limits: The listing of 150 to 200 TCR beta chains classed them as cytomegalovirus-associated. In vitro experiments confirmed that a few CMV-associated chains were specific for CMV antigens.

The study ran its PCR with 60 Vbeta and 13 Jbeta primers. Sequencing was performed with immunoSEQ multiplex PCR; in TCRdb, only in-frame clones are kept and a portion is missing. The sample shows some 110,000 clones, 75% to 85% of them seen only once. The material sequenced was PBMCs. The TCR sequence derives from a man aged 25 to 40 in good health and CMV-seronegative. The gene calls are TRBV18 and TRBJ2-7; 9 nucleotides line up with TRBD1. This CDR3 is CASSDGTGISYEQYF. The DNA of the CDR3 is TGTGCCAGCTCAGACGGGACAGGGATTTCCTACGAGCAGTACTTC.